The sequence of this TCR beta chain was determined in a study of shared clonotypes between healthy human individuals. Study as a whole: Each donor contributed plates that comprised three CD4 naive, three CD4 memory, two CD8 naive and one CD8 memory.

For this clone: No antigen is known for it. Other DNA sequences of this sample code for an identical CDR3.

CD45RO-negative, CCR7-positively selected cells formed the naive CD8 fraction, excluding terminally differentiated effector memory CD45RA+ cells. The CDR3 loop spans 13 amino acids. Between the trimmed V and J ends, which lost 5 bases and 0 bases, there was a span of 5 bases. Germline V CDR1 and CDR2: LNHDA, SQIVND (reference sequence). Across several immunoSEQ plates, the genomic DNA of each subset was split evenly. Only in-frame clones appear in the TCRdb table, and some are missing; sequencing was by immunoSEQ multiplex PCR. The sample includes approximately 2,200,000 clones, around 93% seen only once; the top ten take more than 1.5%. Study-wide results and caveats: Generation probabilities were higher for clonotypes shared across all four sorted-subset donors than for unshared ones. On the whole, naive subsets had larger estimated richness than memory subsets had.

Sequencing used naive CD8+ T cells from PBMCs. The chain recombines TRBV19 with TRBJ2-1; unclear D gene. The clonotype originates from a man between 18 and 29 years old in good health. Some clones in this sample may be carry-over from other donors' samples. CDR3 protein: CASSPSSYNEQFF. The CDR3 bases are TGTGCCAGTAGTCCAAGCTCCTACAATGAGCAGTTCTTC. The whole variable domain, filled in from reference TRBV19 and TRBJ2-1, reads DGGITQSPKYLFRKEGQNVTLSCEQNLNHDAMYWYRQDPGQGLRLIYYSQIVNDFQKGDIAEGYSVSREKKESFPLTVTSAQKNPTAFYLCASSPSSYNEQFFGPGTRLTVL.